This T cell receptor (beta chain) is from a study of CD8+ T cells in alopecia areata. This clone was detected only a few times. Extraction of RNA preceded its reverse transcription into cDNA, which served as the sequencing template. Measured with immunoSEQ multiplex PCR; TCRdb has only the in-frame clones, and not every one. The data show about 82,000 clones, about 51% seen once. Per the germline V gene, CDR1 is MDHEN and CDR2 is SYDVKM. The length of the CDR3 is 14 residues. V gave up 3 bases and J gave up 6 bases, with 15 bases separating them. Sequencing was done on a sample of NKG2D-high CD8+ T cells sorted from blood. The source of this sequence is a human donor with alopecia areata. The V gene is TRBV28, the J gene TRBJ2-7, with TRBD2 as a possible D gene (7 bases). In nucleotides, the CDR3 is TGTGCCAGCAGTTTGGGGGGGCGATCGTCCGAGCAGTACTTC. It codes for CASSLGGRSSEQYF.